The 3 T cell receptor beta chains in this list originate from one sample, sequenced in a study of blood T cell repertoires in COVID-19 (dated by TCRdb to the early 2020s). Library preparation employed the immunoSEQ multiplex PCR assay. Here the immuneACCESS table is served through TCRdb, limited to in-frame sequences with V and J called. Missing clones are a known gap in these copies; in checked studies unresolved V genes cover under half, and the rest lacks a known reason. The sample table shows tens of thousands of clones, and approximately 85% are seen once. Of the sample, approximately 20% falls within the top ten clones. Specimen: peripheral blood. Every receptor here comes from a human donor in a cohort sampled during active COVID-19.

As DNA, the CDR3 is TGCAGCGCCCGGGATATTGACACTGAAGCTTTCTTT. Translating it yields CSARDIDTEAFF. This chain links TRBV29-1 with TRBJ1-1; D is uncertain. This CDR3 comprises 12 residues. Deletions cut 7 bases from V and 3 bases from J, with 12 bases between. Germline V gives CDR1 SQVTM, CDR2 ANQGSEA.

The chain is built from TRBV5-4 and TRBJ1-2, with 12 bases that match TRBD1. Unmatched junction bases numbered 9, after V lost 4 bases and J lost 5 bases. Germline V lookup: CDR1 SGHNT, CDR2 YYREEE (reference sequence). The CDR3 is 16 residues long. The CDR3 loop reads CASSPGQGALGYGYTF. Here the CDR3 DNA reads TGTGCCAGCAGCCCGGGACAGGGGGCCCTGGGTTATGGCTACACCTTC. The variable domain in full, with the rest retrieved from reference TRBV5-4 and TRBJ1-2, is ETGVTQSPTHLIKTRGQQVTLRCSSQSGHNTVSWYQQALGQGPQFIFQYYREEENGRGNFPPRFSGLQFPNYSSELNVNALELDDSALYLCASSPGQGALGYGYTFGSGTRLTVV.

This clone was counted only a few times. J is TRBJ2-3 and V is TRBV24-1; 9 bases are a match to TRBD1. The trim removed 12 bases at V and 10 bases at J, leaving 13 bases unmatched. CDR1 and CDR2 (germline): KGHDR, SFDVKD. This CDR3 contains 13 residues. CDR3 protein: CAAQRTGAEAQYF. As DNA, the CDR3 is TGTGCCGCCCAAAGGACAGGGGCAGAGGCGCAGTATTTT.